This is a list of T cell receptor beta chains from one sample in a study of response to subunit inactivated influenza vaccine. TCRdb fed the RT-PCR reads into MiXCR, producing one record per CDR3 protein. The sample holds roughly 790,000 distinct CDR3 sequences, 21% seen once. The specimen comprised PBMCs from blood, sampled about 5 days after vaccination. Receptors were obtained from a man between 45 and 60 years old who received an inactivated influenza vaccine. Each CDR3 is given with its conserved first and last residue. The D gene is left open where the match is weak. Size tells how often a clone was seen (once, few, many) or the class of an expanded clone, and some rows leave it out.

TRBV6-1	.	TRBJ2-4	many	CASSPGSEIAKNIQYF	TGTGCCAGCAGTCCGGGTAGCGAGATAGCCAAAAACATTCAGTACTTC
TRBV6-6	.	TRBJ2-3	.	CASSYSEDTQYF	TGTGCCAGCAGTTACTCGGAAGATACGCAGTATTTT
TRBV20-1	TRBD1	TRBJ2-3	.	CSASRGQANTDTQYF	TGCAGTGCCAGCCGGGGACAGGCAAACACAGATACGCAGTATTTT
TRBV15	TRBD1	TRBJ2-1	.	CATSRDAWPDPNGHRGNEQFF	TGTGCCACCAGCAGAGATGCTTGGCCAGATCCTAATGGCCACAGGGGCAATGAGCAGTTCTTC
TRBV25-1	.	TRBJ2-5	.	CASSESQGGVKTQYF	TGTGCCAGCAGTGAATCACAGGGTGGGGTTAAGACCCAGTACTTC
TRBV7-2	.	TRBJ2-2	.	CASSEAYHTGELFF	TGTGCCAGCAGCGAGGCGTACCACACCGGGGAGCTGTTTTTT
TRBV24-1	.	TRBJ2-2	once	CATSAQGLRYAGELFF	TGTGCCACCAGTGCCCAAGGACTTCGGTACGCCGGGGAGCTGTTTTTT
TRBV10-3	TRBD1	TRBJ2-3	.	CAISRTGGDTQYF	TGTGCCATCAGTAGGACAGGGGGAGATACGCAGTATTTT
TRBV6-5	.	TRBJ1-3	many	CASSYEGGSGNTIYF	TGTGCCAGCAGTTATGAGGGGGGCTCTGGAAACACCATATATTTT
TRBV10-2	TRBD2	TRBJ2-7	few	CASSDTGTSVTYEQYF	TGCGCCAGCAGTGACACGGGGACTAGCGTCACCTACGAGCAGTACTTC
TRBV10-3	TRBD1	TRBJ2-5	.	CAISDRVQGAWETQYF	TGTGCCATCAGTGATAGGGTACAGGGGGCTTGGGAGACCCAGTACTTC
TRBV7-9	TRBD1	TRBJ1-5	.	CASSSTGLQPQHF	TGTGCCAGCAGCTCGACAGGGCTTCAGCCCCAGCATTTT
TRBV18	TRBD1	TRBJ1-2	.	CASSPGQVANYGYTF	TGTGCCAGCTCTCCGGGACAGGTTGCTAACTATGGCTACACCTTC
TRBV7-2	.	TRBJ2-3	.	CASSLAKSQYF	TGTGCCAGCAGCTTAGCCAAGTCGCAGTATTTT
TRBV5-1	TRBD2	TRBJ2-5	many	CASSLTSGQETQYF	TGTGCCAGCAGCTTAACTAGCGGGCAAGAGACCCAGTACTTC
TRBV12-3/TRBV12-4	.	TRBJ1-1	.	CASLRGGTEAFF	TGTGCCAGCCTCAGGGGAGGTACTGAAGCTTTCTTT
TRBV12-3/TRBV12-4	.	TRBJ1-6	few	CASSFGGNSPLHF	TGTGCCAGCAGTTTTGGGGGAAATTCACCCCTCCACTTT
TRBV11-1	.	TRBJ1-4	.	CASSSLPRTLPATNEKLFF	TGTGCCAGCAGCTCACTCCCCCGCACGCTCCCAGCAACTAATGAAAAACTGTTTTTT
TRBV20-1	.	TRBJ1-2	few	CSARRTGPPNYGYTF	TGCAGTGCTAGGAGAACAGGTCCTCCTAACTATGGCTACACCTTC
TRBV29-1	.	TRBJ2-1	many	CSVEAFSPSSYNEQFF	TGCAGCGTTGAGGCCTTTTCCCCCAGCTCCTACAATGAGCAGTTCTTC
TRBV29-1	TRBD1	TRBJ2-2	many	CSVATGTVNTGELFF	TGCAGCGTCGCGACCGGGACAGTTAACACCGGGGAGCTGTTTTTT
TRBV7-9	.	TRBJ1-1	many	CASSLSWNEAFF	TGTGCCAGCAGCTTGTCGTGGAATGAAGCTTTCTTT
TRBV10-3	TRBD2	TRBJ2-7	.	CAINQRGAIYEQYF	TGTGCCATCAACCAGCGGGGGGCGATCTACGAGCAGTACTTC
TRBV5-6	.	TRBJ2-7	few	CASSLVGWGEQYF	TGTGCCAGCAGCTTGGTTGGATGGGGCGAGCAGTACTTC
TRBV20-1	TRBD1	TRBJ2-5	.	CSAGPKQGRKETQYF	TGCAGTGCTGGACCAAAACAGGGGCGGAAAGAGACCCAGTACTTC
TRBV5-1	.	TRBJ2-1	.	CASSSGTGHSYNEQFF	TGCGCCAGCAGCTCAGGGACGGGGCACTCCTACAATGAGCAGTTCTTC
TRBV4-1	.	TRBJ1-2	.	CASSQAGDRYNYGYTF	TGCGCCAGCAGCCAAGCGGGTGACAGATATAACTATGGCTACACCTTC
TRBV9	.	TRBJ2-6	few	CASSVDIASGANVLTF	TGTGCCAGCAGCGTAGATATAGCCTCTGGGGCCAACGTCCTGACTTTC
TRBV10-3	.	TRBJ1-1	.	CAISDKGNTEAFF	TGTGCCATCAGTGATAAGGGGAACACTGAAGCTTTCTTT
TRBV20-1	.	TRBJ1-2	few	CSAYLGTTNYGYTF	TGCAGTGCCTACCTAGGGACTACTAACTATGGCTACACCTTC
TRBV27	TRBD1	TRBJ2-7	.	CASSFQDRGYEQYF	TGTGCCAGCAGTTTCCAGGACAGGGGTTACGAGCAGTACTTC
TRBV6-2/TRBV6-3	.	TRBJ2-7	.	CASSTADRFPRYEQYF	TGTGCCAGCAGTACGGCCGACAGGTTCCCGCGGTACGAGCAGTACTTC
TRBV5-6	.	TRBJ2-1	.	CASSLAGQLYNEQFF	TGTGCCAGCAGCTTGGCAGGACAGCTCTACAATGAGCAGTTCTTC
TRBV7-2	.	TRBJ2-7	few	CASSLGQNTYEQYF	TGTGCCAGCAGCCTCGGACAAAACACCTACGAGCAGTACTTC
TRBV6-1	TRBD1	TRBJ2-7	.	CASSGGTGWNEQYF	TGTGCCAGCAGTGGCGGGACAGGGTGGAACGAGCAGTACTTC
TRBV20-1	.	TRBJ2-7	.	CSARRGEYEQYF	TGCAGTGCTCGCCGAGGGGAGTACGAGCAGTACTTC